This TCR beta chain is drawn from a study of shared clonotypes between healthy human individuals. Cells designated naive CD8 were CD45RO-negative and were positively selected for CCR7, with terminally differentiated effector memory CD45RA+ cells excluded. Germline V gives CDR1 MNHEY, CDR2 SMNVEV (reference sequence). The length of the CDR3 is 17 residues. Trimming left V 5 bases short and J 0 bases short, with 20 bases between. Using immunoSEQ multiplex PCR, the repertoire was profiled, and TCRdb retains in-frame clones only, with some absent. The sample has about 2 million clones, roughly 95% seen once.

The chain links TRBV27 to TRBJ2-7, with a possible D match to TRBD2 (6 bases). The clonotype originates from a man between 18 and 29 years old in good health. Sequenced material: naive CD8+ T cells sorted from blood. The CDR3 DNA follows: TGTGCCAGCAGTCCTCAGGTGGTAGCGGTGAGCTCCTACGAGCAGTACTTC. Translation: CASSPQVVAVSSYEQYF.